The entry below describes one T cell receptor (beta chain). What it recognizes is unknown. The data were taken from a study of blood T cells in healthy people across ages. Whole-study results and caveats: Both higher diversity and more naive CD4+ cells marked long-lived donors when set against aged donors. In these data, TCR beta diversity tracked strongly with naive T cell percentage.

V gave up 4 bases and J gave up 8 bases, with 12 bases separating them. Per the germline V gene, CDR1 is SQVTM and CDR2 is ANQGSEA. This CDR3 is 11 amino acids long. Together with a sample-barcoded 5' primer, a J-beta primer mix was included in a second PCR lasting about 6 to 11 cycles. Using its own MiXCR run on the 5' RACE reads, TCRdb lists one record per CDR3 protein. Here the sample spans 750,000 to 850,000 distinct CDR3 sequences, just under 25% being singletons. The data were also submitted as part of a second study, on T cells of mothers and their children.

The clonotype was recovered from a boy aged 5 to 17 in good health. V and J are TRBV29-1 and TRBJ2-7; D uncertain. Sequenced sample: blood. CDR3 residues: CSVVWMVKQYF. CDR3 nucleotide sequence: TGCAGCGTTGTCTGGATGGTGAAGCAGTACTTC.